This T cell receptor (beta chain) was captured by sequencing in a study of response to subunit inactivated influenza vaccine. CDR3 length: 15 amino acids. V lost 2 bases to trimming and J lost 3 bases; unmatched junction nucleotides: 4. Germline CDR1 reads MNHEY; CDR2 reads SVGEGT. With regard to this clonotype: Its cognate antigen is unknown.

Each CDR3 protein is one row after TCRdb ran MiXCR on the RT-PCR reads. Found here are about 780,000 distinct CDR3 sequences, around 18% of them singletons; the top ten hold approximately 11%. Whole-study findings and limits: After each seasonal influenza vaccination, few new T cells are recruited, the authors suggested.

Sample: PBMCs from blood, taken 5 days after vaccination. This clonotype originated in a man in his fifties who received an inactivated influenza vaccine. The J gene is TRBJ2-5, the V gene TRBV6-2 or TRBV6-3, with 9 nucleotides matching TRBD1. This chain's CDR3 is CASSYLTGGEETQYF. The CDR3 DNA follows: TGTGCCAGCAGTTACCTGACAGGGGGTGAAGAGACCCAGTACTTC.